The present TCR beta chain was sequenced within a study of long-term antiretroviral therapy in people with HIV. On the study more broadly: The immediate-ART recommendation dates to 2015, and the earliest samples predate it by about a decade.

Germline V gives CDR1 MNHEY, CDR2 SMNVEV (reference sequence). With 6 bases clipped from V and 5 bases from J, the junction kept 6 bases outside the gene matches. CDR3 length equals 14 residues. Findings and caveats of the study: In HIV, the repertoires covered a tighter span of CDR3 lengths than in controls. Documentation of ART adherence, viral resistance or therapy changes was absent.

With survey level as its setting, the immunoSEQ assay was v3.0. Using immunoSEQ multiplex PCR, the repertoire was profiled, and TCRdb retains in-frame clones only, with some absent. The table lists about 18,000 clones, approximately 92% of them singletons. A remark on this clone: Its matching antigen is unknown.

HIV-positive participants all received treatment in the United States. This clonotype was obtained from a man aged 50 or older with HIV. This rearrangement joins TRBV27 to TRBJ1-1; 10 bases are shared with TRBD1. The sample consisted of unsorted PBMCs, taken 4.2 years after starting antiretroviral therapy. This CDR3 reads CASRPGTGETEAFF. In DNA, the CDR3 is TGTGCCAGCAGACCCGGGACAGGGGAAACTGAAGCTTTCTTT.